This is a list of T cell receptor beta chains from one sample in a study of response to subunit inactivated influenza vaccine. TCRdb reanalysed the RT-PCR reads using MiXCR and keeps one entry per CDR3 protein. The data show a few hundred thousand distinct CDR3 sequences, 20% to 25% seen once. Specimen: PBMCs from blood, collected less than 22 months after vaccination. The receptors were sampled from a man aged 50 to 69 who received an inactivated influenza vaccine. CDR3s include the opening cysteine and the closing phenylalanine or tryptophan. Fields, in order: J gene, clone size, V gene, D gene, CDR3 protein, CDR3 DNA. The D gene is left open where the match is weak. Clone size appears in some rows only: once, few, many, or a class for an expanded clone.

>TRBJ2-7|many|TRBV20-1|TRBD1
CSARSGQGAGYEQYF
TGCAGTGCTAGGTCGGGACAGGGGGCGGGCTACGAGCAGTACTTC
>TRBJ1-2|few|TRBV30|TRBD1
CAWSSTGGRGYTF
TGTGCCTGGAGTTCTACAGGGGGGAGAGGCTACACCTTC
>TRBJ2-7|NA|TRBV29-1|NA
CSVEVKGFDYEQYF
TGCAGCGTTGAAGTAAAGGGATTCGATTACGAGCAGTACTTC
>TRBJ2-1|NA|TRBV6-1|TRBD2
CASRPSERGPYNEQFF
TGTGCCAGCAGACCCTCGGAGCGGGGACCCTACAATGAGCAGTTCTTC
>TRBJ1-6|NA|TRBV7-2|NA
CASSLEFNSPLHF
TGTGCCAGCAGCCTAGAGTTTAATTCACCCCTCCACTTT
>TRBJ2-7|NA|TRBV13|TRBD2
CASSWGLAGGSYEQYF
TGTGCCAGCAGCTGGGGACTAGCTGGCGGGAGCTACGAGCAGTACTTC
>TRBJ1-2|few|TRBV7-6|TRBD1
CASSLAPGQGVYGYTF
TGTGCCAGCAGCTTAGCGCCCGGACAGGGAGTCTATGGCTACACCTTC
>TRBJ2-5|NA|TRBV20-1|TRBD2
CSGEGGRVETQYF
TGCAGTGGGGAGGGTGGCAGGGTAGAGACCCAGTACTTC
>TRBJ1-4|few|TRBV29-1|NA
CSARRGGTNEKLFF
TGCAGCGCCCGAAGGGGGGGAACTAATGAAAAACTGTTTTTT
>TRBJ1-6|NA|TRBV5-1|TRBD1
CASSQKGQGSSPLHF
TGCGCCAGCAGCCAGAAGGGACAGGGAAGTTCACCCCTCCACTTT
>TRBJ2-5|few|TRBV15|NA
CATSRTKTSYATQYF
TGTGCCACCAGCAGAACCAAAACTAGTTATGCGACCCAGTACTTC
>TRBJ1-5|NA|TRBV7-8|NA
CASSLKSGPHQPQHF
TGTGCCAGCAGCTTAAAGTCAGGGCCTCATCAGCCCCAGCATTTT
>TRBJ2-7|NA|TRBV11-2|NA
CASSLNEGLEQYF
TGTGCCAGCAGCTTAAATGAGGGACTCGAGCAGTACTTC
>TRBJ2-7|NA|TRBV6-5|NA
CASRGRYEQYF
TGTGCCAGTAGAGGGAGGTACGAGCAGTACTTC
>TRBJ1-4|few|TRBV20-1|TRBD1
CSARDLQGANEKLFF
TGCAGTGCTAGAGATCTCCAGGGGGCTAATGAAAAACTGTTTTTT
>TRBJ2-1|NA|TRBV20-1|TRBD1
CSASPGQGLYNEQFF
TGCAGTGCTAGCCCGGGACAGGGGCTCTACAATGAGCAGTTCTTC
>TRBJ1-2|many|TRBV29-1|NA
CSTLRRGGADGYTF
TGCAGCACCCTCCGGCGGGGGGGAGCGGATGGCTACACCTTC
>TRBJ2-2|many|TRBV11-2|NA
CASSLGTRANTGELFF
TGTGCCAGCAGCTTAGGTACCAGGGCGAACACCGGGGAGCTGTTTTTT
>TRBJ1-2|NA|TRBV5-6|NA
CASSLVADPRKAF
TGTGCCAGCAGCTTGGTTGCAGACCCGAGGAAGGCCTTC
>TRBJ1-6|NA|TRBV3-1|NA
CASSYGTDSYNSPLHF
TGTGCCAGCAGCTATGGAACCGACTCCTATAATTCACCCCTCCACTTT
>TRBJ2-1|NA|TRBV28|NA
CASYSLVRPRDEQFF
TGTGCCAGCTACAGTTTGGTTCGACCTAGGGATGAGCAGTTCTTC
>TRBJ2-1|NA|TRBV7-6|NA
CASSLGGSEQFF
TGTGCCAGCAGCTTAGGGGGTAGTGAGCAGTTCTTC
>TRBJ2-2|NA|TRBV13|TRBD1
CASRLLVSGNRGTGELFF
TGTGCCAGCCGCTTATTAGTTAGTGGGAACAGGGGCACCGGGGAGCTGTTTTTT
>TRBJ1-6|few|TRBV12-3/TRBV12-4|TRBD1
CASSLRDRGSPLHF
TGTGCCAGCAGTTTGAGGGACAGGGGTTCACCCCTCCACTTT